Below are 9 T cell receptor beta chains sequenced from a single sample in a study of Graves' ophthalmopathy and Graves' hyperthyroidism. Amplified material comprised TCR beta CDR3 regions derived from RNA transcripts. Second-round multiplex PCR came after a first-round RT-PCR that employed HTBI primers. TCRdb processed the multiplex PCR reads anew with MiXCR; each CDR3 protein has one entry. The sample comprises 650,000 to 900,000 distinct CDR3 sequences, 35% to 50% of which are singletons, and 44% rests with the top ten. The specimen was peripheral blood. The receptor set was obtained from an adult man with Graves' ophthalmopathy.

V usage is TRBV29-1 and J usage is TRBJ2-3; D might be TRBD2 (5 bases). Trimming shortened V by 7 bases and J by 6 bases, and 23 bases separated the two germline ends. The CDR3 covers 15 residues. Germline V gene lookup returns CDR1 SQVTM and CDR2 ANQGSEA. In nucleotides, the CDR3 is TGCAGCGCCGGGAATAGAGGGCTCTGGATGGATACGCAGTATTTT. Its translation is CSAGNRGLWMDTQYF.

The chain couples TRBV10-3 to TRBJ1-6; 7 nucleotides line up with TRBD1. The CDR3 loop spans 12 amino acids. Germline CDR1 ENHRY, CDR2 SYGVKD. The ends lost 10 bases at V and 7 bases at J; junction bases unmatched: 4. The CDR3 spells CATGTANSPLHF. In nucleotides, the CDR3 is TGTGCCACAGGGACAGCGAATTCACCCCTCCACTTT.

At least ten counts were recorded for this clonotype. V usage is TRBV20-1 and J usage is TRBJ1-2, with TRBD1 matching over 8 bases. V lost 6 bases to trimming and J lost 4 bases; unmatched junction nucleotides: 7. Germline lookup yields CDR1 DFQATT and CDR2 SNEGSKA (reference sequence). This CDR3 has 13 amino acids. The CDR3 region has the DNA TGCAGTGCCATGACAGGGGAAGTCTATGGCTACACCTTC. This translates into CSAMTGEVYGYTF.

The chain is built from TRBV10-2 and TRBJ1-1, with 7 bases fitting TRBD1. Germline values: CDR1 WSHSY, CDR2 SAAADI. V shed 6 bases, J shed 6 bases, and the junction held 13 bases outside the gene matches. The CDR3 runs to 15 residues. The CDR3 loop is CASSKQGKQQPEAFF. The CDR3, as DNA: TGCGCCAGCAGCAAACAGGGGAAGCAACAGCCTGAAGCTTTCTTT.

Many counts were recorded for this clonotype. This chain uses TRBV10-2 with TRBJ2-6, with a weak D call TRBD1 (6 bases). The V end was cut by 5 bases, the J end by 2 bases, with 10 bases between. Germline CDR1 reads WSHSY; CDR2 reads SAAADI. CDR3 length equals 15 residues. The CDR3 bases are TGCGCCAGCAGTACAGGGAGAACTGGGGCCAACGTCCTGACTTTC. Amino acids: CASSTGRTGANVLTF.

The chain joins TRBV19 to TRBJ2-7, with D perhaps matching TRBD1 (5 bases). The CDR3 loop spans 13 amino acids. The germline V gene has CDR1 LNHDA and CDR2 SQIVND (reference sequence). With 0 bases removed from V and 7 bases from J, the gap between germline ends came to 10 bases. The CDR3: CASSIEGSGEQYF. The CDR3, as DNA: TGTGCCAGTAGTATAGAAGGCTCAGGGGAGCAGTACTTC.

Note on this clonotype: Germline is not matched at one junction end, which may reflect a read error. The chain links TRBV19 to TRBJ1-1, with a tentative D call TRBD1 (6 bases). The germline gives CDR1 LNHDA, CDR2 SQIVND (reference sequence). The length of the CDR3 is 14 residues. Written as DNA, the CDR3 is TGTGCCAGTAGTATTCGGGGGGCAAGCACTGAAGCTTCCTTT. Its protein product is CASSIRGASTEASF. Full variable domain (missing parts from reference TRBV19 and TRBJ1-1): DGGITQSPKYLFRKEGQNVTLSCEQNLNHDAMYWYRQDPGQGLRLIYYSQIVNDFQKGDIAEGYSVSREKKESFPLTVTSAQKNPTAFYLCASSIRGASTEASFGQGTRLTVV.

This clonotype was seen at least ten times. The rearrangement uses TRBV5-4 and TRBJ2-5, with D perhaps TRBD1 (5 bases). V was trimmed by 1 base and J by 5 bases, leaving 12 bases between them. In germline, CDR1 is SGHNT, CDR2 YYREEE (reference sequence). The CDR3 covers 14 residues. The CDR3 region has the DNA TGTGCCAGCAGCTTGACAGGCGATTGGGAGACCCAGTACTTC. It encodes CASSLTGDWETQYF. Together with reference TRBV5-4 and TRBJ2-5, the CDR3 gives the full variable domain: ETGVTQSPTHLIKTRGQQVTLRCSSQSGHNTVSWYQQALGQGPQFIFQYYREEENGRGNFPPRFSGLQFPNYSSELNVNALELDDSALYLCASSLTGDWETQYFGPGTRLLVL.

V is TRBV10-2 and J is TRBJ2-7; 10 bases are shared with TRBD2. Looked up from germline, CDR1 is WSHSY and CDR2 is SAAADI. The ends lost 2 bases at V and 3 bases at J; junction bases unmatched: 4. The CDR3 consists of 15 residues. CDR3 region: CASSEHLAGDYEQYF. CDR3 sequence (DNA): TGCGCCAGCAGTGAGCACCTAGCGGGAGACTACGAGCAGTACTTC.